Listed below are T cell receptor beta chains from one sample, sequenced in a study of T cell responses to AZD1222 COVID-19 vaccine. This table comes from immunoSEQ multiplex PCR, and its TCRdb copy is limited to in-frame clones, with some not included. The table records more than 100,000 clones, over 75% of them present only once. The sequencing used peripheral blood, collected on day 0 of AZD1222 vaccination. These receptors originate from an adult in good health. Both conserved end residues are part of each CDR3. A D gene is named only where the DNA matches it firmly. Where a row states a size, it is once, few, many or the class of an expanded clone; other rows omit it.

DNA	CDR3	size	J	V	D
TGTGCCAGCAGCCCCACCCCCCAGGGTTCACGGGAGACCCAGTACTTC	CASSPTPQGSRETQYF	NA	TRBJ2-5	TRBV11-2	NA
TGTGCCAGTAGTAGGGACAGGGGGCTCAATCAGCCCCAGCATTTT	CASSRDRGLNQPQHF	NA	TRBJ1-5	TRBV19	TRBD1
TGTGCCACTGGCGGGCTAGCGGGAGGGCCTCAGTACTTC	CATGGLAGGPQYF	NA	TRBJ2-7	TRBV6-5	TRBD2
TGTGCCAGCAGCAATACTGGGGATACGCAGTATTTT	CASSNTGDTQYF	NA	TRBJ2-3	TRBV6-2/TRBV6-3	NA
TGCGCCAGCAGGCTGAACAGGGGCCCCCAGCATTTT	CASRLNRGPQHF	NA	TRBJ1-5	TRBV5-1	TRBD1
TGTGCCAGTACCTTCGACAGGGAGAGTGAGCAGTTCTTC	CASTFDRESEQFF	NA	TRBJ2-1	TRBV19	TRBD1
TGTGCCAGCAGTTTTCCCCGGCTCAGTAGCGGGAGTACCAGCTCCTACAATGAGCAGTTCTTC	CASSFPRLSSGSTSSYNEQFF	NA	TRBJ2-1	TRBV27	TRBD2
TGTGCCAGCAGTTTAATAGGGGGGGATCAGTACTTC	CASSLIGGDQYF	few	TRBJ2-7	TRBV7-9	NA
TGCGCCAGCAGCCCACTCCCGGGGGGGGCCTGGACTGAAGCTTTCTTT	CASSPLPGGAWTEAFF	NA	TRBJ1-1	TRBV4-1	NA
TGTGCCATCAGTGAGTCGACTTGGACAGGGGAAGAGGAAAAACTGTTTTTT	CAISESTWTGEEEKLFF	once	TRBJ1-4	TRBV10-3	TRBD1
TGTGCCAGTAGTAAGCGACAGGGGGGACTTGAAAAACTGTTTTTT	CASSKRQGGLEKLFF	NA	TRBJ1-4	TRBV19	TRBD1
TGTGCCACGGCGGGGGGCTTGAATACCATTCAGTACTTC	CATAGGLNTIQYF	NA	TRBJ2-4	TRBV2	TRBD2
TGTGCCACCAGCAGAGGGTGGGGGGGCTTCTACAATGAGCAGTTCTTC	CATSRGWGGFYNEQFF	NA	TRBJ2-1	TRBV15	NA
TGTGCCAGCAGTGAACAGGGCAGCACAGATACGCAGTATTTT	CASSEQGSTDTQYF	NA	TRBJ2-3	TRBV6-4	NA
TGTGCCACCAGTGACCCGGGACAGGGAGGGGAGACCCAGTACTTC	CATSDPGQGGETQYF	NA	TRBJ2-5	TRBV24-1	TRBD1
TGTGCCAGCAGCCCCTGGGTACCTGACAGGGGTTCTCTCTCTGGAAACACCATATATTTT	CASSPWVPDRGSLSGNTIYF	NA	TRBJ1-3	TRBV6-6	TRBD1
TGTGCCAGCAGTTTATTAACCGGGACTAATCACAATTCACCCCTCCACTTT	CASSLLTGTNHNSPLHF	NA	TRBJ1-6	TRBV28	NA
TGTGCCACCTTAGGCTTGAACACTGAAGCTTTCTTT	CATLGLNTEAFF	NA	TRBJ1-1	TRBV10-3	NA
TGTGCCAGCAAGACAGGGGGAGCGGAATATGGCTACACCTTC	CASKTGGAEYGYTF	NA	TRBJ1-2	TRBV6-1	TRBD1
TGTGCCAGCAGCACCATCACGGGGGGGGGCGCGGGAGAGACCCAGTACTTC	CASSTITGGGAGETQYF	NA	TRBJ2-5	TRBV7-8	TRBD2
TGTGCCAGCAGCTTCTCCCCCGGGACAGTTTACAATGAGCAGTTCTTC	CASSFSPGTVYNEQFF	once	TRBJ2-1	TRBV7-9	TRBD1
TGTGCCAGCTTACTAGCGGGAGTGGTCTACGAGCAGTACTTC	CASLLAGVVYEQYF	NA	TRBJ2-7	TRBV27	TRBD2
TGTGCCAGCAGCTTAGGAGGGGAGGAGACCCAGTACTTC	CASSLGGEETQYF	NA	TRBJ2-5	TRBV11-2	NA
TGTGCCAGCTCACCACTAGCGGACGGGGAGCTGTTTTTT	CASSPLADGELFF	NA	TRBJ2-2	TRBV18	NA
TGTGCCAGCTCACCACCGGTGGGACAGGGCCTGGGTGAGCAGTTCTTC	CASSPPVGQGLGEQFF	NA	TRBJ2-1	TRBV18	TRBD1
TGTGCCATCGGGGCGGGGCAGCCTAACTATGGCTACACCTTC	CAIGAGQPNYGYTF	NA	TRBJ1-2	TRBV10-3	NA
TGTGCCAGCAGTCCCAGCAGGGGGTCCCAGTACTTC	CASSPSRGSQYF	NA	TRBJ2-5	TRBV12-3/TRBV12-4	TRBD1
TGTGCCAGCAGTTTAGCAGAGCTCATGAACACTGAAGCTTTCTTT	CASSLAELMNTEAFF	NA	TRBJ1-1	TRBV28	NA
TGTGCCTGGAGTCCCGGACAGGGTAGCACAGATACGCAGTATTTT	CAWSPGQGSTDTQYF	once	TRBJ2-3	TRBV30	TRBD1
TGTGCCAGCAGCTTAGGTTTTAACTTACAAGAGACCCAGTACTTC	CASSLGFNLQETQYF	NA	TRBJ2-5	TRBV7-9	NA
TGTGCCAGCAGCCCCGGCGGGGGCGGGAGCACTGAAGCTTTCTTT	CASSPGGGGSTEAFF	NA	TRBJ1-1	TRBV7-2	NA
TGTGCCAGCAGTACCGGCGCCTCCTACAATGAGCAGTTCTTC	CASSTGASYNEQFF	NA	TRBJ2-1	TRBV6-2/TRBV6-3	NA
TGTGCCAGCTCACCACCGGGGCAGGGGAACACTGAAGCTTTCTTT	CASSPPGQGNTEAFF	NA	TRBJ1-1	TRBV18	NA
TGTGCCAGCAGCCAAGATTCGGTGGGGACAGGGATCGAGCAGTACTTC	CASSQDSVGTGIEQYF	NA	TRBJ2-7	TRBV4-2	TRBD1
TGTGCCAGCGGGGGTGGAGTTTGGCAGGGAAGCTATGGCTACACCTTC	CASGGGVWQGSYGYTF	NA	TRBJ1-2	TRBV3-1/TRBV3-2	NA
TGTGCCAGCAGTGAATACGCAGGGCAGCCCCAGCATTTT	CASSEYAGQPQHF	NA	TRBJ1-5	TRBV25-1	NA
TGCGCCAGCAGCCAAAGCGGGGGCGGACGCACTGAAGCTTTCTTT	CASSQSGGGRTEAFF	NA	TRBJ1-1	TRBV4-1	NA
TGTGCCAGCAGCACAGGGGAAGATTGGTCCTACAATGAGCAGTTCTTC	CASSTGEDWSYNEQFF	NA	TRBJ2-1	TRBV11-2	TRBD1
TGTGCCAGCAGCGTAGTGGTTACGCAGTATTTT	CASSVVVTQYF	once	TRBJ2-3	TRBV9	NA